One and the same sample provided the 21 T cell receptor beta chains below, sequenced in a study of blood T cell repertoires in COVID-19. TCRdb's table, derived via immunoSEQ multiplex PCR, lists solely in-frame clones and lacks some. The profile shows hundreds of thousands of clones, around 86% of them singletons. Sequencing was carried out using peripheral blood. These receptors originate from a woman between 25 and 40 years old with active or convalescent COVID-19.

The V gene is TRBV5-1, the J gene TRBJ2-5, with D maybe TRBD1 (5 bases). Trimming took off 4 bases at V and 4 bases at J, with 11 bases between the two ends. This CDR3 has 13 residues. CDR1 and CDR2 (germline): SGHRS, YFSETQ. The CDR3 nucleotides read TGCGCCAGCAGCACAGGTTACGGAGAGACCCAGTACTTC. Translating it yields CASSTGYGETQYF.

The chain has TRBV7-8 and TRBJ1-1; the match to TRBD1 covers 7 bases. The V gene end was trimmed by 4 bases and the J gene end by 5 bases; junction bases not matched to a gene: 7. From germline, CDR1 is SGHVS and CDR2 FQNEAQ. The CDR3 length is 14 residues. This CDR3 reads CASSWRQGRTEAFF. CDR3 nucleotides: TGTGCCAGCAGCTGGCGACAGGGTAGGACTGAAGCTTTCTTT.

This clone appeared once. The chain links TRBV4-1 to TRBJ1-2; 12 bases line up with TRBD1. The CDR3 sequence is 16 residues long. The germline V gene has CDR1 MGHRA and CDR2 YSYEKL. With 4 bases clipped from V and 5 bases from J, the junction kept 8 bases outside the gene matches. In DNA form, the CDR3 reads TGCGCCAGCAGCCGCCCGGGACAGGGGGCAAGGTATGGCTACACCTTC. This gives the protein CASSRPGQGARYGYTF.

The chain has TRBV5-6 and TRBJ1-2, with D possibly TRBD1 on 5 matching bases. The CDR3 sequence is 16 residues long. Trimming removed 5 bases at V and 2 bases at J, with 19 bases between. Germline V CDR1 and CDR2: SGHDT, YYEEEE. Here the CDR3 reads CASRHRTRWGNYGYTF. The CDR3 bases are TGTGCCAGCAGGCATCGAACAAGGTGGGGCAACTATGGCTACACCTTC.

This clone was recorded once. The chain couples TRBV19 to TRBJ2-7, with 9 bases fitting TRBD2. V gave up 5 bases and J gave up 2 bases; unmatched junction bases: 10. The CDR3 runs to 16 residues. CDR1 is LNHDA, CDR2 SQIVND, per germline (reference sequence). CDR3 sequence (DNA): TGTGCCAGTAGTTGGACCATAGCGGGAGAGGCCTACGAGCAGTACTTC. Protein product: CASSWTIAGEAYEQYF.

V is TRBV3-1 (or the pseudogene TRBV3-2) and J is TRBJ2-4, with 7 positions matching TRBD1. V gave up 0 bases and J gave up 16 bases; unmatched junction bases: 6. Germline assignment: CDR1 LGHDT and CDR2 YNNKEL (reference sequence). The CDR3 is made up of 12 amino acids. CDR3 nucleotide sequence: TGTGCCAGCAGCCAAGATGCCGGGACAGTATACTTC. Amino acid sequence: CASSQDAGTVYF.

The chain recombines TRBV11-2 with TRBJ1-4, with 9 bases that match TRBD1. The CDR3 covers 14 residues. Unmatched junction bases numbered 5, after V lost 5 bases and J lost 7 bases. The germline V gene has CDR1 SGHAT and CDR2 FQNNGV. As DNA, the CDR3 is TGTGCCAGCAGCCTGACAGGGGGAGTTGAAAAACTGTTTTTT. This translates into CASSLTGGVEKLFF.

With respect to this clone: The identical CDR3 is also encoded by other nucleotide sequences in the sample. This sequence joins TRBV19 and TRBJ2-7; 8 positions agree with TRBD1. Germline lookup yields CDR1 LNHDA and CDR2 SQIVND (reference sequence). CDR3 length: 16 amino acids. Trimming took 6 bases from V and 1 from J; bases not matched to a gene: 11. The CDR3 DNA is TGTGCCAGTAGGCCACAACATCAGGGGGCATCCTACGAGCAGTACTTC. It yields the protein CASRPQHQGASYEQYF.

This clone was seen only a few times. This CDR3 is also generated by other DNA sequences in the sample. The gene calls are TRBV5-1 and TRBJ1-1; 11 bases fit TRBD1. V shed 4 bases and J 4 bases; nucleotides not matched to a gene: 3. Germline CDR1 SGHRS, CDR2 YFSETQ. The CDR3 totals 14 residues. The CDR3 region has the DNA TGCGCCAGCAGCCCCGGGACAGGGGGCACTGAAGCTTTCTTT. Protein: CASSPGTGGTEAFF.

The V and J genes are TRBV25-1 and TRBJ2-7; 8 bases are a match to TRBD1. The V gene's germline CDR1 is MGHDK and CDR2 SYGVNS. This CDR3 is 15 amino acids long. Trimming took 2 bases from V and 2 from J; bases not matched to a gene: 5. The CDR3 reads CASSEGRGLTYEQYF. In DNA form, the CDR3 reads TGTGCCAGCAGTGAAGGCAGGGGGCTAACCTACGAGCAGTACTTC.

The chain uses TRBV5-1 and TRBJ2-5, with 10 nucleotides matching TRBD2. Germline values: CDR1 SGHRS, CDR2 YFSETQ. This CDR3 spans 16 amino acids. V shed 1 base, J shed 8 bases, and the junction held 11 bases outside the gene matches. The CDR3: CASSLMVAGGQRTQYF. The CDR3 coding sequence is TGCGCCAGCAGCTTGATGGTAGCGGGGGGCCAGCGAACCCAGTACTTC.

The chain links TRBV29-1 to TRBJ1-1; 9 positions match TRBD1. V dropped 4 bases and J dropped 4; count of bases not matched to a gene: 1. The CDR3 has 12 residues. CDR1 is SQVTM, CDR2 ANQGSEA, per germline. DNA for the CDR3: TGCAGCGTTGGGGACAGGGCCACTGAAGCTTTCTTT. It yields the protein CSVGDRATEAFF.

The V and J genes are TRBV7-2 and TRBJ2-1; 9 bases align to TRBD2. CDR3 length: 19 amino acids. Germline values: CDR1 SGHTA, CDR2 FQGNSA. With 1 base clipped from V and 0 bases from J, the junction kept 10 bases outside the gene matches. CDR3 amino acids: CASSLVAALAGYSYNEQFF. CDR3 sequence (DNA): TGTGCCAGCAGCTTAGTTGCCGCACTAGCGGGCTACTCCTACAATGAGCAGTTCTTC.

The CDR3 sequence: CASSLSVAGVGTGELFF. The CDR3 DNA sequence: TGTGCCAGCAGTTTATCGGTAGCGGGAGTTGGCACCGGGGAGCTGTTTTTT. This chain joins TRBV27 and TRBJ2-2; 9 positions match TRBD2. The V gene's germline CDR1 is MNHEY and CDR2 SMNVEV (reference sequence). The junction had 6 bases not matched to a gene; V was cut back by 0 bases and J by 4 bases. The CDR3 has 17 residues.

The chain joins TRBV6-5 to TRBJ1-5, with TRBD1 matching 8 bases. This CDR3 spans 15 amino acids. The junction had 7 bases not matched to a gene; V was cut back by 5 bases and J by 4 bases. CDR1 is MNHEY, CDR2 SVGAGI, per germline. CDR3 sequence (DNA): TGTGCCAGCAGTACGTATTGGACAGGGAATCAGCCCCAGCATTTT. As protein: CASSTYWTGNQPQHF.

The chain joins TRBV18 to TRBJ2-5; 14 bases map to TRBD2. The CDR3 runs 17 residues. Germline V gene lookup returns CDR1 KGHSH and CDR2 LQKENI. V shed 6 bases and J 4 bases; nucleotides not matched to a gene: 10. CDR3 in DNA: TGTGCCAGCTCCCTGCGGACTAGCGGGAGGACGGGAGAGACCCAGTACTTC. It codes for CASSLRTSGRTGETQYF.

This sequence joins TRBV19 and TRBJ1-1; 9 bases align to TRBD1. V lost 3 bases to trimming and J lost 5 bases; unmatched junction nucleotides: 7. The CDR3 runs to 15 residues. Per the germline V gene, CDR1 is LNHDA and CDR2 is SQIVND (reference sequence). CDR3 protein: CASSMGTGIVTEAFF. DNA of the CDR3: TGTGCCAGTAGTATGGGGACAGGGATTGTAACTGAAGCTTTCTTT.

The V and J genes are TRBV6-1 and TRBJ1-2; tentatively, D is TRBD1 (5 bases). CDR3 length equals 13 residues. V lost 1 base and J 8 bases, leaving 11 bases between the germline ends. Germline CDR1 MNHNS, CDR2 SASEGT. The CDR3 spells CASSEDRLGGYTF. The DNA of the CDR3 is TGTGCCAGCAGTGAAGACAGGCTTGGGGGCTACACCTTC.

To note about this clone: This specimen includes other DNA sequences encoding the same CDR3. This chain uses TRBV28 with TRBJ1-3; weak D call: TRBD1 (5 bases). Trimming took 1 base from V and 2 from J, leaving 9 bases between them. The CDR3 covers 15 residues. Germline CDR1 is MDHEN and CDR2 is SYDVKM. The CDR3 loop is CASSLSQGTGNTIYF. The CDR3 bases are TGTGCCAGCAGTTTATCGCAGGGTACTGGAAACACCATATATTTT.

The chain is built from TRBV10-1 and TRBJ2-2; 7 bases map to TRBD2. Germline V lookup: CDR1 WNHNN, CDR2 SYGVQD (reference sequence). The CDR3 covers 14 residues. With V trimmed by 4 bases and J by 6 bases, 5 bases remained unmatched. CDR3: CASSAGGRPGELFF. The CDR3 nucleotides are TGCGCCAGCAGTGCGGGAGGCCGGCCCGGGGAGCTGTTTTTT.

The CDR3 nucleotides are TGTGCCATCAGTGAAACAGGGATCGGTAATTCACCCCTCCACTTT. Amino acids: CAISETGIGNSPLHF. V and J are TRBV10-3 and TRBJ1-6; possible D gene TRBD1, 6 bases. In germline, CDR1 is ENHRY, CDR2 SYGVKD. This CDR3 is 15 amino acids long. Trimming left V 3 bases short and J 6 bases short, with 12 bases between.